This passage covers 27 T cell receptor beta chains from one sample sequenced in a study of blood T cell repertoires in COVID-19. The method was immunoSEQ multiplex PCR; TCRdb's version includes in-frame clones alone and lacks a portion of them. The top ten clones hold less than 2% of a sample with 410,000 or so clones, about 88% of them seen once. Sequencing was performed on peripheral blood. The receptor set was obtained from a woman in her forties with COVID-19, enrolled during active disease.

CDR3 residues: CAWSHGLAFFDEQFF. The CDR3 DNA reads as TGTGCCTGGAGTCACGGACTAGCATTCTTCGATGAGCAGTTCTTC. V and J are TRBV30 and TRBJ2-1; 8 bases align to TRBD2. There are 15 residues in the CDR3. The V segment lost 2 bases and the J segment 8 bases; nucleotides outside the gene matches: 11. Germline lookup yields CDR1 GTSNPN and CDR2 SVGIG (reference sequence).

V is TRBV9 and J is TRBJ2-7; 11 positions agree with TRBD2. This CDR3 comprises 15 residues. J lost 3 bases, V lost 3 bases, and 5 bases had no gene match. Per the germline V gene, CDR1 is SGDLS and CDR2 is YYNGEE. The CDR3 loop reads CASSAGLADIYEQYF. CDR3 coding DNA: TGTGCCAGCAGCGCGGGACTAGCGGACATCTACGAGCAGTACTTC.

V gene TRBV12-3 or TRBV12-4 combines with J gene TRBJ1-6, with a tentative D call TRBD1 (5 bases). This CDR3 is 13 amino acids long. With 3 bases removed from V and 10 bases from J, the gap between germline ends came to 10 bases. The CDR3 sequence: CASSLGLGSPLHF. Written as DNA, the CDR3 is TGTGCCAGCAGTTTGGGACTGGGGTCACCCCTCCACTTT.

The V call is TRBV28, the J call TRBJ2-7; tentatively, D is TRBD2 (6 bases). This CDR3 is 13 amino acids long. Germline loops: CDR1 MDHEN, CDR2 SYDVKM. V lost 3 bases and J lost 7, with 13 bases in between. This CDR3 reads CASSFDNGGEQYF. The DNA for the CDR3 is TGTGCCAGCAGTTTCGACAATGGGGGGGAGCAGTACTTC.

The chain has TRBV9 and TRBJ1-1, with TRBD1 matching 7 bases. The germline V gene has CDR1 SGDLS and CDR2 YYNGEE. The CDR3 contains 16 residues. V trimming: 2 bases; J trimming: 1 base; junction bases outside the gene matches: 8. The CDR3 loop is CASSVGTVSPNTEAFF. The CDR3 region has the DNA TGTGCCAGCAGCGTCGGGACAGTTTCACCGAACACTGAAGCTTTCTTT.

The gene calls are TRBV6-2 or TRBV6-3 and TRBJ2-3, with TRBD2 matching 8 bases. V lost 2 bases and J lost 4; bases outside the gene matches: 2. The CDR3 sequence is 14 residues long. The germline gives CDR1 MNHEY, CDR2 SVGEGT. The CDR3 sequence: CASSYAGGADTQYF. The CDR3 DNA reads TGTGCCAGCAGTTACGCGGGGGGAGCAGATACGCAGTATTTT.

CDR3 sequence reads: CASSEGLGAVTIEQFF. The CDR3 nucleotides read TGTGCCAGCAGTGAGGGACTCGGGGCGGTTACGATTGAGCAGTTCTTC. The chain couples TRBV25-1 to TRBJ2-1; weak D call: TRBD2 (6 bases). The CDR3 has 16 amino acids. CDR1 and CDR2 (germline): MGHDK, SYGVNS. V dropped 3 bases and J dropped 9 bases, with 21 bases sitting between them.

The chain combines TRBV7-2 with TRBJ1-5, with a weak D call TRBD1 (5 bases). The CDR3 is 18 amino acids. Germline V gene lookup returns CDR1 SGHTA and CDR2 FQGNSA. V lost 1 base and J 0 bases, leaving 16 bases between the germline ends. The CDR3 spells CASSLGPGRAYSNQPQHF. CDR3 in DNA: TGTGCCAGCAGCTTAGGGCCAGGGAGGGCCTATAGCAATCAGCCCCAGCATTTT.

The V gene is TRBV5-4, the J gene TRBJ1-3; a possible D gene is TRBD1 (6 bases). The CDR3 length is 16 residues. V lost 3 bases, J lost 0 bases, and 13 bases lay in between. CDR1 and CDR2 from the germline V gene are SGHNT and YYREEE (reference sequence). The CDR3 region has the DNA TGTGCCAGCAGCTCCCAGGGGCTCCACTCTGGAAACACCATATATTTT. This encodes CASSSQGLHSGNTIYF. Complete variable domain (other parts from reference TRBV5-4 and TRBJ1-3): ETGVTQSPTHLIKTRGQQVTLRCSSQSGHNTVSWYQQALGQGPQFIFQYYREEENGRGNFPPRFSGLQFPNYSSELNVNALELDDSALYLCASSSQGLHSGNTIYFGEGSWLTVV.

The chain carries TRBV7-2 and TRBJ1-3, with D possibly matching TRBD1 (5 bases). V gave up 6 bases and J gave up 4 bases, with 16 bases separating them. The V gene's germline CDR1 is SGHTA and CDR2 FQGNSA. This CDR3 contains 15 residues. This chain's CDR3 is CASSRPGFRGNTIYF. CDR3 nucleotide sequence: TGTGCCAGCAGTCGACCAGGGTTCCGAGGAAACACCATATATTTT.

The chain couples TRBV5-5 to TRBJ2-1; a possible D gene is TRBD2 (6 bases). V lost 3 bases and J 3 bases, leaving 10 bases between the germline ends. The CDR3 runs 14 residues. Germline loops: CDR1 SGHKS, CDR2 YYEKEE (reference sequence). Here the CDR3 DNA reads TGTGCCAGCAGCTCGGCCGGGGGCTACAATGAGCAGTTCTTC. Its translation: CASSSAGGYNEQFF. Variable domain in full (rest from reference TRBV5-5 and TRBJ2-1): DAGVTQSPTHLIKTRGQQVTLRCSPISGHKSVSWYQQVLGQGPQFIFQYYEKEERGRGNFPDRFSARQFPNYSSELNVNALLLGDSALYLCASSSAGGYNEQFFGPGTRLTVL.

This chain joins TRBV6-5 and TRBJ1-2; D perhaps matches TRBD1 (5 bases). V shed 2 bases and J shed 4 bases, with 8 bases lying between them. Germline values: CDR1 MNHEY, CDR2 SVGAGI. The CDR3 totals 13 residues. The CDR3 is CASSYVGGYGYTF. The CDR3 nucleotides read TGTGCCAGCAGTTACGTGGGGGGCTATGGCTACACCTTC.

This sequence joins TRBV4-1 and TRBJ2-3; D possibly corresponds to TRBD2 (5 bases). The ends were cut back, 4 bases at V and 2 bases at J, with 22 bases in the middle. Germline CDR1 is MGHRA and CDR2 is YSYEKL. This CDR3 has 18 residues. In nucleotides, the CDR3 is TGCGCCAGCAGCCGGGGTTGGGGTAGCGACTTCTACACAGATACGCAGTATTTT. This encodes CASSRGWGSDFYTDTQYF.

The V call is TRBV14, the J call TRBJ1-6; no reliable D call. This CDR3 is built from 13 residues. V lost 1 base, J lost 8 bases, and 6 bases lay in between. CDR1 is SGHDN and CDR2 is FVKESK in the germline V gene. CDR3 DNA: TGTGCCAGCAGCCAAGGCAGGCATTCACCCCTCCACTTT. Translating gives CASSQGRHSPLHF.

The CDR3 sequence is CASSPGMGAAFF. In DNA, the CDR3 is TGTGCCAGCAGCCCTGGGATGGGGGCAGCTTTCTTT. The chain employs TRBV7-9 and TRBJ1-1; the D gene is possibly TRBD1 (6 bases). The length of the CDR3 is 12 residues. The V end was cut by 5 bases, the J end by 10 bases, with 14 bases between. The V gene's germline CDR1 is SEHNR and CDR2 FQNEAQ (reference sequence).

In this sample, this clone turned up a few times. The V call is TRBV10-3, the J call TRBJ1-1; TRBD1 matches at 7 bases. Trimming cost V 3 bases and J 0 bases; bases outside gene matches: 4. From germline, CDR1 is ENHRY and CDR2 SYGVKD. This CDR3 has 15 residues. The chain's CDR3 is CAISDRRGVNTEAFF. The CDR3, as DNA: TGTGCCATCAGTGACCGCAGGGGGGTGAACACTGAAGCTTTCTTT.

This clone has a count of ten or more. The chain couples TRBV15 to TRBJ1-2; possible D gene TRBD1, 6 bases. CDR1 LNHNV and CDR2 YYDKDF come from the germline V gene (reference sequence). The CDR3 is 14 residues long. Trimming removed 0 bases from V and 6 bases from J, with 11 bases in between. CDR3 sequence reads: CATSRDLQGDGYTF. CDR3 in DNA: TGTGCCACCAGCAGAGATCTACAGGGAGATGGCTACACCTTC.

The gene calls are TRBV11-2 and TRBJ2-1; 10 nucleotides match TRBD2. Germline values: CDR1 SGHAT, CDR2 FQNNGV. The CDR3 covers 15 residues. With V trimmed by 3 bases and J by 2 bases, 1 base remained unmatched. CDR3 protein: CASSFGLAAYNEQFF. CDR3 nucleotides: TGTGCCAGCAGCTTTGGACTAGCGGCCTACAATGAGCAGTTCTTC. Full variable domain (rest looked up from reference TRBV11-2 and TRBJ2-1): EAGVAQSPRYKIIEKRQSVAFWCNPISGHATLYWYQQILGQGPKLLIQFQNNGVVDDSQLPKDRFSAERLKGVDSTLKIQPAKLEDSAVYLCASSFGLAAYNEQFFGPGTRLTVL.

The rearrangement uses TRBV20-1 and TRBJ1-2, with D unclear. Germline V gene lookup returns CDR1 DFQATT and CDR2 SNEGSKA (reference sequence). The CDR3 covers 11 residues. For the CDR3, the DNA is TGCAGCAATCGGGAGGTAGGAGGCTACACCTTC. Translating it yields CSNREVGGYTF.

The CDR3 DNA sequence: TGTGCCAGTAGGGGAATGGCGATGGGGAGCTCTGGAAACACCATATATTTT. The encoded protein is CASRGMAMGSSGNTIYF. The rearrangement uses TRBV19 and TRBJ1-3; no firm D call. The CDR3 covers 17 residues. Trimming cost V 6 bases and J 0 bases, with 18 bases left between them. Germline assignment: CDR1 LNHDA and CDR2 SQIVND (reference sequence).

The chain combines TRBV6-5 with TRBJ2-1, with 8 bases lining up with TRBD2. The CDR3 runs to 16 residues. The V gene end was trimmed by 2 bases and the J gene end by 2 bases; junction bases not matched to a gene: 5. Per the germline V gene, CDR1 is MNHEY and CDR2 is SVGAGI. In nucleotides, the CDR3 is TGTGCCAGCAGTTACGTGAGCGGGAGACCCTACAATGAGCAGTTCTTC. This codes for CASSYVSGRPYNEQFF.

J is TRBJ2-7 and V is TRBV10-3, with TRBD2 matching 13 bases. The CDR3 sequence is 17 residues long. Germline CDR1 and CDR2: ENHRY and SYGVKD. J lost 0 bases, V lost 4 bases, and 6 bases had no gene match. The CDR3, as DNA: TGTGCCATCAGTGTCGGACTAGCGGGGGCCAACTCCTACGAGCAGTACTTC. Translated: CAISVGLAGANSYEQYF.

This sequence joins TRBV28 and TRBJ1-1; 7 bases map to TRBD1. The CDR3 runs 13 residues. V lost 7 bases to trimming and J lost 11 bases; unmatched junction nucleotides: 13. In germline, CDR1 is MDHEN, CDR2 SYDVKM. The CDR3 region has the DNA TGTGCCAGCATCCGACAGGGTGGGCCTAAGGCTTTCTTT. It yields the protein CASIRQGGPKAFF.

To note about this clone: Other DNA variants within this sample encode the same CDR3. The CDR3 loop reads CSAKGNSPLHF. The CDR3 DNA reads TGCAGTGCCAAGGGGAATTCACCCCTCCACTTT. The gene calls are TRBV20-1 and TRBJ1-6; D may be TRBD1 (5 bases). This CDR3 has 11 residues. Germline V gene sequence: CDR1 DFQATT, CDR2 SNEGSKA (reference sequence). V lost 6 bases to trimming and J lost 7 bases, with 7 bases between them.

On this clone: One base away lies a much larger clone, so this may be a sequencing read error. The chain is built from TRBV6-6 and TRBJ1-1; tentatively, D is TRBD1 (5 bases). Deletions cut 6 bases from V and 4 bases from J, with 12 bases between. Per the germline V gene, CDR1 is MNHNY and CDR2 is SVGAGI (reference sequence). This CDR3 contains 13 residues. This CDR3 is CASSPGGGTEAFF. CDR3 sequence (DNA): TGTGCCAGCAGCCCCGGGGGTGGCACTGAAGCTTTCTTT.

This clone showed up just a few times. The CDR3 DNA reads TGTGCCAGCAGCCTACCAAGGGGTGGAAACACCATATATTTT. This gives the protein CASSLPRGGNTIYF. This chain connects TRBV28 to TRBJ1-3; D may be TRBD1 (5 bases). The length of the CDR3 is 14 residues. Trimming took off 6 bases at V and 3 bases at J, with 12 bases between the two ends. CDR1 and CDR2 (germline): MDHEN, SYDVKM.

The V and J genes are TRBV27 and TRBJ1-1; a weak D match, TRBD1 (5 bases). The CDR3 runs 14 residues. Trimming left V 2 bases short and J 4 bases short, with 11 bases between. The germline CDR1 and CDR2 sequences are MNHEY and SMNVEV (reference sequence). This CDR3 is CASSLAGRGTEAFF. CDR3 bases: TGTGCCAGCAGTTTAGCAGGGAGGGGCACTGAAGCTTTCTTT.